The next 3 T cell receptor beta chains were all read from a single sample in a study of HIV-infected children after antiretroviral therapy interruption. Unique molecular identifiers were included in an RNA-based 3' RACE TCR library. TCRdb recomputed calls from the 3' RACE reads with MiXCR, one row per CDR3 protein. The table shows about 89,000 distinct CDR3 sequences, with about 6.9% occurring only once. This sample's treatment: PENTA 11 planned treatment interruption arm or continuous ART arm. The sample was CD45RA+ CD4+ T cells from PBMCs, pooled from several time points, taken from a donor given antiretroviral therapy, either interrupted or continuous. Subset reported: naive CD4+ CD45RA+ CD45RO- T cells. These receptors were taken from a pool of human donors with HIV.

The chain carries TRBV5-1 and TRBJ2-7; 8 bases fit TRBD2. The CDR3 runs to 15 residues. The V gene's germline CDR1 is SGHRS and CDR2 YFSETQ. V shed 0 bases and J 7 bases; nucleotides not matched to a gene: 9. The CDR3 DNA reads as TGCGCCAGCAGCTTGGATGGCGGGGGGCCTGGGGAGCAGTACTTC. This translates into CASSLDGGGPGEQYF.

This clonotype came up a few times. V usage is TRBV9 and J usage is TRBJ2-7; D is undetermined. This CDR3 is 15 amino acids long. CDR1 and CDR2 (germline): SGDLS, YYNGEE. Trimming removed 0 bases at V and 0 bases at J, with 10 bases between. The CDR3 reads CASSVGPESSYEQYF. The CDR3 DNA is TGTGCCAGCAGCGTAGGTCCCGAGAGCTCCTACGAGCAGTACTTC.

This rearrangement joins TRBV6-6 to TRBJ2-3, with a tentative D call TRBD1 (5 bases). The germline V and J ends were trimmed by 0 bases and 1 base, with 5 bases remaining between them. The CDR3 has 14 amino acids. Germline lookup yields CDR1 MNHNY and CDR2 SVGAGI (reference sequence). CDR3 nucleotides: TGTGCCAGCAGTTACTCAGGGGGCACAGATACGCAGTATTTT. Translated, it gives CASSYSGGTDTQYF.